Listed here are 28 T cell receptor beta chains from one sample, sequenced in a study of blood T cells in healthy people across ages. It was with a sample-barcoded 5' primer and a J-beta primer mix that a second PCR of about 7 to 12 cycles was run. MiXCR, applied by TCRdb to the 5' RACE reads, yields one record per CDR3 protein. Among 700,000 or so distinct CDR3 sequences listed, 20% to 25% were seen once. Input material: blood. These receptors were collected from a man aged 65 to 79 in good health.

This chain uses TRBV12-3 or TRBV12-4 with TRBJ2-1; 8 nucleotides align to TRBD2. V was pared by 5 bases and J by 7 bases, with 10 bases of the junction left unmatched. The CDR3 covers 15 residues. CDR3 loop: CASSPPSGSANEQFF. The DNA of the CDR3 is TGTGCCAGCAGTCCCCCGAGCGGGAGTGCTAATGAGCAGTTCTTC.

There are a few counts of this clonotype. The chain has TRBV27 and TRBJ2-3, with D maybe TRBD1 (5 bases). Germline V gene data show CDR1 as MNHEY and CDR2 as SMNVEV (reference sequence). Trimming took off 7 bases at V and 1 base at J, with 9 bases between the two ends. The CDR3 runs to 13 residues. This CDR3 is CASKVTGTDTQYF. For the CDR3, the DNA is TGTGCCAGCAAGGTGACAGGCACAGATACGCAGTATTTT.

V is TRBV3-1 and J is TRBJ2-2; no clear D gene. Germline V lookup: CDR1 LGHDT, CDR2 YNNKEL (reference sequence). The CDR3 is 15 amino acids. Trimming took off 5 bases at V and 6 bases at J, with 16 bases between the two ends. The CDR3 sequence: CASSSSRATAGELFF. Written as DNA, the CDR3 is TGTGCCAGCAGCTCGTCCCGGGCTACCGCCGGGGAGCTGTTTTTT.

The CDR3 region has the DNA TGTGCCAGCAGCCAAAATCGGGGGGCAGCTCTCTACACCGGGGAGCTGTTTTTT. Its protein is CASSQNRGAALYTGELFF. The J gene is TRBJ2-2, the V gene TRBV3-1, with D tentatively TRBD2 (7 bases). This CDR3 spans 18 amino acids. Germline-derived CDR1 and CDR2 are LGHDT and YNNKEL (reference sequence). Trimming took off 2 bases at V and 3 bases at J, with 19 bases between the two ends.

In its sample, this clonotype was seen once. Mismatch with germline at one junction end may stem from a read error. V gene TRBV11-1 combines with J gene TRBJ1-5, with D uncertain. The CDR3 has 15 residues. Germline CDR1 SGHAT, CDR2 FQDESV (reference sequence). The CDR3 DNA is TGTGCCAGCAGTGCCACGGGAAGCGGTGGCCAGCCCCGGCATTTT. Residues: CASSATGSGGQPRHF.

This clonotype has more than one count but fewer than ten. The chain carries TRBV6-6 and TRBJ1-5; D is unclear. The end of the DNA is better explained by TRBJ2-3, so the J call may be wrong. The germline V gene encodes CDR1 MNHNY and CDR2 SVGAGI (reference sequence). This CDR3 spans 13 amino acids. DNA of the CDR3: TGTGCCAGCAGGGAGTATAGCAATCAGCCCCAGTATTTT. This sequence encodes CASREYSNQPQYF.

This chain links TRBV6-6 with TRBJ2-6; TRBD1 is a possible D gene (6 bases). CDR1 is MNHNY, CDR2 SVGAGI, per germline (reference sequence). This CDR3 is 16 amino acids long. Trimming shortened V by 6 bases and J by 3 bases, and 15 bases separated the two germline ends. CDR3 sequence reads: CASRSAGTNGANVLTF. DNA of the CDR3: TGTGCCAGCAGAAGCGCCGGGACAAATGGGGCCAACGTCCTGACTTTC.

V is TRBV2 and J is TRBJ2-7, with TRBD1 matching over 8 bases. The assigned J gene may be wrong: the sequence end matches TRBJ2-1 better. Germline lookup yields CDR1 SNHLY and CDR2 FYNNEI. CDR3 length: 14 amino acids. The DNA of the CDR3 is TGTGCCAGCTGTGGACAGGGCTTCGACAATGAGCAGTTCTTC. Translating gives CASCGQGFDNEQFF.

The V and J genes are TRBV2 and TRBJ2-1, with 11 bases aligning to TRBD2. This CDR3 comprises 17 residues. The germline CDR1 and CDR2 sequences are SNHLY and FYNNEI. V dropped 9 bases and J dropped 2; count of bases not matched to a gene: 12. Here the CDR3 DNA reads TGTGCCAGACGAGAGCTAGCGGGGGGCACGGCCTACAATGAGCAGTTCTTC. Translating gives CARRELAGGTAYNEQFF.

The CDR3 nucleotides are TGCAGCGTTGAAGCGGTGTCCGAAGCTTTCTTT. Its protein is CSVEAVSEAFF. The rearrangement uses TRBV29-1 and TRBJ1-1; D remains ambiguous. The CDR3 spans 11 residues. CDR1 and CDR2 (germline): SQVTM, ANQGSEA. Trimming cost V 1 base and J 8 bases, with 8 bases left between them.

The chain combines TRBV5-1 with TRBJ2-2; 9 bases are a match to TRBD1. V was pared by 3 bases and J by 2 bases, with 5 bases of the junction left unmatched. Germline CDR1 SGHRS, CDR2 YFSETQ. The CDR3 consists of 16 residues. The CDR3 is CASSWRTGANTGELFF. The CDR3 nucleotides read TGCGCCAGCAGCTGGCGGACAGGGGCAAACACCGGGGAGCTGTTTTTT.

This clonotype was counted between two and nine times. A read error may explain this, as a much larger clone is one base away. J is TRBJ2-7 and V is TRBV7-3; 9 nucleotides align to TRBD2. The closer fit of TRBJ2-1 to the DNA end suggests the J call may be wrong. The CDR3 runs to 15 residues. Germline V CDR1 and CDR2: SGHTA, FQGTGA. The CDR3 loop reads CASSLGLAGSIEQFF. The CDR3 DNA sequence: TGTGCCAGCAGCTTGGGGCTAGCGGGATCTATTGAGCAGTTCTTC.

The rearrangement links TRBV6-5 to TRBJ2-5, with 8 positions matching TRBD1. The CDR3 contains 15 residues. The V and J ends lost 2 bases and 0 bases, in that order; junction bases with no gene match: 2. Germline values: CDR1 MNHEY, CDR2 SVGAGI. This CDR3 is CASSYRTGNQETQYF. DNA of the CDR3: TGTGCCAGCAGTTACCGGACAGGGAACCAAGAGACCCAGTACTTC.

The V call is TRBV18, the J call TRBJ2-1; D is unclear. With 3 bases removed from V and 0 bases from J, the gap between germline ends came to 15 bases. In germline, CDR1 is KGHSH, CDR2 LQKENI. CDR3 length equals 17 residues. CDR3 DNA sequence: TGTGCCAGCTCACCGTCCTTTGGCGGAATCTCCTACAATGAGCAGTTCTTC. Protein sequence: CASSPSFGGISYNEQFF. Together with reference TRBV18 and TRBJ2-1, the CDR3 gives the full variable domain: NAGVMQNPRHLVRRRGQEARLRCSPMKGHSHVYWYRQLPEEGLKFMVYLQKENIIDESGMPKERFSAEFPKEGPSILRIQQVVRGDSAAYFCASSPSFGGISYNEQFFGPGTRLTVL.

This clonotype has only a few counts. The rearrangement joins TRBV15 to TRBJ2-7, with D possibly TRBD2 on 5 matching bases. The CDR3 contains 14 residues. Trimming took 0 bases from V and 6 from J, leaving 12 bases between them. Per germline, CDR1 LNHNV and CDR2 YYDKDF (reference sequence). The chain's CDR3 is CATSRDVSGIEQYV. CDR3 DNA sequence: TGTGCCACCAGCAGAGATGTTTCGGGAATCGAGCAGTACGTC.

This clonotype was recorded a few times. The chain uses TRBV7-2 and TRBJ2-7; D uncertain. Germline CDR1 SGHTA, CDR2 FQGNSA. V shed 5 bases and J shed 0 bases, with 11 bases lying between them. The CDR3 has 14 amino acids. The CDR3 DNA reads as TGTGCCAGCAGCCCCCGGATTACCTCCTACGAGCAGTACTTC. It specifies CASSPRITSYEQYF.

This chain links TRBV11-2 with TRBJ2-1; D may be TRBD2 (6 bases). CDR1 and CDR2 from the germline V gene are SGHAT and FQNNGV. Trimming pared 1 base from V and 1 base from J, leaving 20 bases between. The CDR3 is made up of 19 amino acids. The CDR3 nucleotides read TGTGCCAGCAGCTTAGCACGGGGGACCACTGAGGGGTCCTACAATGAGCAGTTCTTC. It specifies CASSLARGTTEGSYNEQFF.

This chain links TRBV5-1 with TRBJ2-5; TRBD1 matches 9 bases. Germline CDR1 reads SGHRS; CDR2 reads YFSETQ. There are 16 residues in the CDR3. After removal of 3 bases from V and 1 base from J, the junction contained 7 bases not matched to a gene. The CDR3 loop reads CASSSAGTGTQETQYF. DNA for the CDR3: TGCGCCAGCAGCTCGGCCGGGACAGGGACCCAAGAGACCCAGTACTTC.

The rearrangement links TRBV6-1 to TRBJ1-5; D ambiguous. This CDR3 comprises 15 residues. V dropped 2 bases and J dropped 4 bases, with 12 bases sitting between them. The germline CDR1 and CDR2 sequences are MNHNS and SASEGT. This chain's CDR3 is CASSESAGWNQPQHF. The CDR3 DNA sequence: TGTGCCAGCAGTGAATCGGCGGGATGGAATCAGCCCCAGCATTTT.

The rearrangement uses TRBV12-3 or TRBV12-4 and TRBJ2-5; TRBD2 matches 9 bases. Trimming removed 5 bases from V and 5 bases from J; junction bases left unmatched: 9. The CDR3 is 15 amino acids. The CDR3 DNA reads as TGTGCCAGCAGTCCCCGAGTAGCGGGAGTGGAGACCCAGTACTTC. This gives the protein CASSPRVAGVETQYF.

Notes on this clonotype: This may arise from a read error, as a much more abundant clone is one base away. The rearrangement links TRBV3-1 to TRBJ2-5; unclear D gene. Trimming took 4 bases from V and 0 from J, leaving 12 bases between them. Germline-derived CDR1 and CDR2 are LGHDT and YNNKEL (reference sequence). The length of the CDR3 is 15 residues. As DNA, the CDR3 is TGTGCCAGCAGCCCCGAGATCGCGTACCAAGAGACCCAGTACTTC. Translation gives CASSPEIAYQETQYF.

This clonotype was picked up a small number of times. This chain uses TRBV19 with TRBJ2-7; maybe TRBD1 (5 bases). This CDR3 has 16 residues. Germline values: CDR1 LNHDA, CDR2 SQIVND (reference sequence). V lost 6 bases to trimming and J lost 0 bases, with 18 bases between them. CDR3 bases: TGTGCCAGTAGGGGAAGCCGGGCAGACAGCTCCTACGAGCAGTACTTC. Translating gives CASRGSRADSSYEQYF. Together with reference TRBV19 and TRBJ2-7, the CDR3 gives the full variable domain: DGGITQSPKYLFRKEGQNVTLSCEQNLNHDAMYWYRQDPGQGLRLIYYSQIVNDFQKGDIAEGYSVSREKKESFPLTVTSAQKNPTAFYLCASRGSRADSSYEQYFGPGTRLTVT.

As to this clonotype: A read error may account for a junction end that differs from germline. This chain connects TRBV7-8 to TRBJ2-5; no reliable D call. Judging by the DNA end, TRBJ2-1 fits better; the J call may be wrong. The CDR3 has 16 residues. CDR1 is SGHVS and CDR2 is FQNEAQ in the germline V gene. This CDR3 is CASNLGQMSSYNEQFF. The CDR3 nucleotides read TGTGCCAGCAACTTAGGGCAGATGAGCTCCTACAATGAGCAGTTCTTC.

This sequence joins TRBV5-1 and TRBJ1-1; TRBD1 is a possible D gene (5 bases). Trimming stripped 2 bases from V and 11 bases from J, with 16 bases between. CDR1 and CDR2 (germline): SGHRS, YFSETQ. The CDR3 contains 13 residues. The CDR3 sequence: CASSLQELGRAFF. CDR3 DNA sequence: TGCGCCAGCAGCTTACAGGAGCTCGGAAGGGCTTTCTTT.

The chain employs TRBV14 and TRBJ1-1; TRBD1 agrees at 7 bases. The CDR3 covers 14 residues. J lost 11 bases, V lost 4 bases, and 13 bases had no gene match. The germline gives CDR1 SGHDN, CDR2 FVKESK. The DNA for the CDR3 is TGTGCCAGCAGCCGGAATAACAGGGGAACGGTCGCTTTCTTT. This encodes CASSRNNRGTVAFF. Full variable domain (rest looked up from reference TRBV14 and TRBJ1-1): EAGVTQFPSHSVIEKGQTVTLRCDPISGHDNLYWYRRVMGKEIKFLLHFVKESKQDESGMPNNRFLAERTGGTYSTLKVQPAELEDSGVYFCASSRNNRGTVAFFGQGTRLTVV.

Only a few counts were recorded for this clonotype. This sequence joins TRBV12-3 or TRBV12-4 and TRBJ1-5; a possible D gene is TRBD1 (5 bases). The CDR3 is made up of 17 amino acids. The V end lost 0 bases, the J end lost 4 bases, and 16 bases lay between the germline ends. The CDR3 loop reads CASSLAAGISRNQPQHF. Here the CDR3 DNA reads TGTGCCAGCAGTTTAGCGGCAGGGATCAGTAGGAATCAGCCCCAGCATTTT.

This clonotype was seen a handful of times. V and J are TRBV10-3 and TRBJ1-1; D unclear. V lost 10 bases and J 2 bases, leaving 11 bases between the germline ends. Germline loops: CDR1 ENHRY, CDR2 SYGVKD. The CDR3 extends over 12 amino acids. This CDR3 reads CATSFGNTEAFF. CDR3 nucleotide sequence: TGTGCCACCAGCTTTGGAAACACTGAAGCTTTCTTT.

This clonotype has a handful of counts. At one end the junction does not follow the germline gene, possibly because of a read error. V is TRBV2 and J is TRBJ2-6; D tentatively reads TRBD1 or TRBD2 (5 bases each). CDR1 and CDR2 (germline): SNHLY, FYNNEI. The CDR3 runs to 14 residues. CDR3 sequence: CASSVLAGANVPTF. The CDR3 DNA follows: TGTGCCAGCAGTGTTCTAGCCGGGGCCAACGTCCCGACTTTC.